Listed here are 27 T cell receptor beta chains from one sample, sequenced in a study of cytomegalovirus exposure and HLA in healthy donors. Primers included in the PCR were 60 Vbeta and 13 Jbeta primers. The protocol was immunoSEQ multiplex PCR, while the TCRdb copy is restricted to in-frame clones and leaves out a portion. Of hundreds of thousands of clones in the sample, more than 60% were seen once. The specimen sequenced was PBMCs. Source of these receptors: a man in his forties in good health and CMV-seronegative.

V usage is TRBV6-5 and J usage is TRBJ2-7, with D maybe TRBD1 (6 bases). V was trimmed by 5 bases and J by 4 bases, leaving 12 bases between them. This CDR3 spans 13 amino acids. Germline values: CDR1 MNHEY, CDR2 SVGAGI. The CDR3 spells CASSPGVEYEQYF. CDR3 in DNA: TGTGCCAGCAGTCCAGGGGTAGAGTACGAGCAGTACTTC.

The chain employs TRBV5-6 and TRBJ1-2, with a possible D match to TRBD1 (6 bases). V shed 0 bases and J shed 6 bases, with 15 bases lying between them. Germline lookup yields CDR1 SGHDT and CDR2 YYEEEE. CDR3 length equals 15 residues. This CDR3 reads CASSLATGWLDGYTF. CDR3 DNA sequence: TGTGCCAGCAGCTTGGCCACAGGGTGGTTGGATGGCTACACCTTC. Combining the CDR3 with reference TRBV5-6 and TRBJ1-2 gives the whole variable domain DAGVTQSPTHLIKTRGQQVTLRCSPKSGHDTVSWYQQALGQGPQFIFQYYEEEERQRGNFPDRFSGHQFPNYSSELNVNALLLGDSALYLCASSLATGWLDGYTFGSGTRLTVV.

This clone was recorded only once. The chain joins TRBV4-2 to TRBJ1-5; D is unclear. The CDR3 extends over 14 amino acids. V gave up 0 bases and J gave up 7 bases, with 10 bases separating them. CDR1 and CDR2 (germline): LGHNA, YNFKEQ. The CDR3, as DNA: TGTGCCAGCAGCCAAGAAGGAGAATCCCAGCCCCAGCATTTT. It is translated as CASSQEGESQPQHF.

This sequence joins TRBV27 and TRBJ1-1; 8 positions agree with TRBD1. The V segment lost 4 bases and the J segment 8 bases; nucleotides outside the gene matches: 9. CDR1 and CDR2 from the germline V gene are MNHEY and SMNVEV (reference sequence). This CDR3 is built from 14 residues. The CDR3 nucleotides are TGTGCCAGCAGTTCGACAGGGGCCACACCCGAAGCTTTCTTT. Translated, it gives CASSSTGATPEAFF.

V gene TRBV21-1 combines with J gene TRBJ2-7; TRBD1 is the table's D call and was not checked against the DNA. TRBV21-1 is a listed pseudogene. CDR3 length: 15 residues. This chain's CDR3 is CASSPQGQRYYEQYF. CDR3 DNA sequence: TGTGCCAGCAGCCCTCAGGGACAGAGATACTACGAGCAGTACTTC.

Notes on this clone: It is unclear where the CDR3 begins or ends on the DNA, so no DNA is shown, and the CDR3 is as TCRdb lists it. The rearrangement joins TRBV2 to TRBJ2-7; the D segment call TRBD1 is taken from the table without a DNA check. The length of the CDR3 is 13 amino acids, counting both ends. From germline, CDR1 is SNHLY and CDR2 FYNNEI. This CDR3 reads CASSSSDRGEQCF.

V and J are TRBV7-9 and TRBJ1-2; weak D call: TRBD1 (5 bases). Between the trimmed V and J ends, which lost 2 bases and 10 bases, there was a span of 8 bases. Germline V gene lookup returns CDR1 SEHNR and CDR2 FQNEAQ (reference sequence). The CDR3 loop spans 11 amino acids. The CDR3 nucleotides are TGTGCCAGCAGCTTAATCAGGGACTACACCTTC. The encoded protein is CASSLIRDYTF.

The CDR3 is CASSLVAPYEQYF. The CDR3 region has the DNA TGTGCCAGCAGCTTAGTGGCACCCTACGAGCAGTACTTC. The chain recombines TRBV7-2 with TRBJ2-7; D is unresolved. Germline V gene lookup returns CDR1 SGHTA and CDR2 FQGNSA. V lost 1 base to trimming and J lost 2 bases, with 6 bases between them. CDR3 length: 13 amino acids. Using reference TRBV7-2 and TRBJ2-7 for the parts outside the CDR3, the full variable domain is GAGVSQSPSNKVTEKGKDVELRCDPISGHTALYWYRQSLGQGLEFLIYFQGNSAPDKSGLPSDRFSAERTGGSVSTLTIQRTQQEDSAVYLCASSLVAPYEQYFGPGTRLTVT.

This chain connects TRBV28 to TRBJ2-5; 8 bases fit TRBD1. The trim removed 5 bases at V and 5 bases at J, leaving 10 bases unmatched. The CDR3 totals 15 residues. In germline, CDR1 is MDHEN, CDR2 SYDVKM. The CDR3 nucleotides are TGTGCCAGCAGTCCACGGACAGGGAAGGTCGAGACCCAGTACTTC. Its protein is CASSPRTGKVETQYF.

This chain connects TRBV15 to TRBJ1-2; tentatively, D is TRBD1 (5 bases). V shed 0 bases and J shed 4 bases, with 9 bases lying between them. Germline-derived CDR1 and CDR2 are LNHNV and YYDKDF (reference sequence). CDR3 length: 14 amino acids. The CDR3 sequence: CATSRDREFYGYTF. The CDR3 DNA sequence: TGTGCCACCAGCAGAGACAGGGAATTCTATGGCTACACCTTC.

The V call is TRBV6-1, the J call TRBJ1-3; D might be TRBD1 (6 bases). V was cut by 7 bases and J by 0 bases, with 13 bases left in between. CDR1 is MNHNS and CDR2 is SASEGT in the germline V gene. There are 15 residues in the CDR3. For the CDR3, the DNA is TGTGCCAGCACCTACAGGGTCGACTCTGGAAACACCATATATTTT. Translation gives CASTYRVDSGNTIYF.

The V call is TRBV28, the J call TRBJ1-2; no definite D call. The CDR3 covers 13 residues. The germline V gene has CDR1 MDHEN and CDR2 SYDVKM. Trimming shortened V by 6 bases and J by 5 bases, and 13 bases separated the two germline ends. CDR3 in DNA: TGTGCCAGCAGCCTCGGGATCTTGTATGGCTACACCTTC. Translated, it gives CASSLGILYGYTF.

The gene calls are TRBV13 and TRBJ1-1, with 7 bases that match TRBD1. CDR1 PRHDT and CDR2 FYEKMQ come from the germline V gene (reference sequence). The CDR3 is 14 amino acids. The junction had 11 bases not matched to a gene; V was cut back by 2 bases and J by 11 bases. CDR3 residues: CASSLQGESPSAFF. The DNA of the CDR3 is TGTGCCAGCAGCTTACAGGGGGAATCCCCCTCGGCTTTCTTT.

This chain joins TRBV9 and TRBJ2-5; the D gene is possibly TRBD2 (5 bases). Trimming removed 4 bases at V and 2 bases at J, with 15 bases between. CDR3 length: 15 residues. In germline, CDR1 is SGDLS, CDR2 YYNGEE. CDR3 sequence: CASSPLGTGQETQYF. The CDR3 DNA reads TGTGCCAGCAGCCCCCTGGGTACGGGGCAAGAGACCCAGTACTTC. Full variable domain (missing parts from reference TRBV9 and TRBJ2-5): DSGVTQTPKHLITATGQRVTLRCSPRSGDLSVYWYQQSLDQGLQFLIQYYNGEERAKGNILERFSAQQFPDLHSELNLSSLELGDSALYFCASSPLGTGQETQYFGPGTRLLVL.

Note on this clone: The sample has other DNA sequences that encode this CDR3 too. V usage is TRBV11-2 and J usage is TRBJ2-1; no reliable D call. Per germline, CDR1 SGHAT and CDR2 FQNNGV. V was shortened by 1 base and J by 6 bases, with 7 bases between the two germline ends. The CDR3 covers 13 residues. CDR3 nucleotide sequence: TGTGCCAGCAGCTTAGTTCGAGGCAATGAGCAGTTCTTC. Its translation is CASSLVRGNEQFF.

V usage is TRBV4-2 and J usage is TRBJ1-4, with TRBD1 as a possible D gene (6 bases). Looked up from germline, CDR1 is LGHNA and CDR2 is YNFKEQ. Trimming took 1 base from V and 7 from J, leaving 22 bases between them. This CDR3 has 18 amino acids. The CDR3 spells CASSQGNLQQGPSEKLFF. The DNA for the CDR3 is TGTGCCAGCAGCCAAGGAAACCTGCAACAGGGACCGAGTGAAAAACTGTTTTTT.

V gene TRBV4-1 combines with J gene TRBJ2-2; TRBD2 aligns across 7 bases. The germline V gene has CDR1 MGHRA and CDR2 YSYEKL. This CDR3 contains 16 residues. With V trimmed by 0 bases and J by 5 bases, 6 bases remained unmatched. The CDR3 spells CASSQDGRAGTGELFF. Written as DNA, the CDR3 is TGCGCCAGCAGCCAAGATGGGAGGGCGGGGACCGGGGAGCTGTTTTTT.

V gene TRBV7-3 combines with J gene TRBJ2-3; 7 nucleotides align to TRBD2. V dropped 5 bases and J dropped 5; count of bases not matched to a gene: 10. This CDR3 has 15 residues. Germline V gene sequence: CDR1 SGHTA, CDR2 FQGTGA. Here the CDR3 reads CASSPTSSGGDTQYF. DNA for the CDR3: TGTGCCAGCAGCCCGACTAGCTCTGGGGGAGATACGCAGTATTTT.

This clone was counted between two and nine times. The genes are TRBV7-2 and TRBJ2-5; 8 bases are shared with TRBD2. Gene TRBJ2-7 matches the end of the DNA better, so the J call may be wrong. This CDR3 contains 14 residues. Germline V lookup: CDR1 SGHTA, CDR2 FQGNSA. The DNA for the CDR3 is TGTGCCAGCAGCTTAGCCAGCGGGAGAGGCGAGCAGTACTTC. Translation gives CASSLASGRGEQYF.

Here the CDR3 DNA reads TGTGCCAGCAGCCAACTTCGGGGGAATGAGCAGTTCTTC. Translation gives CASSQLRGNEQFF. This rearrangement joins TRBV14 to TRBJ2-1; possible D gene TRBD2, 6 bases. The CDR3 contains 13 residues. Trimming stripped 2 bases from V and 7 bases from J, with 9 bases between. Germline CDR1 is SGHDN and CDR2 is FVKESK. Combining the CDR3 with reference TRBV14 and TRBJ2-1 gives the whole variable domain EAGVTQFPSHSVIEKGQTVTLRCDPISGHDNLYWYRRVMGKEIKFLLHFVKESKQDESGMPNNRFLAERTGGTYSTLKVQPAELEDSGVYFCASSQLRGNEQFFGPGTRLTVL.

V is TRBV11-2 and J is TRBJ2-6; TRBD2 matches at 8 bases. The CDR3 totals 18 residues. Germline CDR1 and CDR2: SGHAT and FQNNGV. V trimming: 5 bases; J trimming: 1 base; junction bases outside the gene matches: 10. The CDR3 loop is CASSARTSGLSGANVLTF. The CDR3 DNA reads TGTGCCAGCAGCGCGAGAACTAGCGGACTGTCTGGGGCCAACGTCCTGACTTTC.

The V gene is TRBV19, the J gene TRBJ1-1, with 7 bases that match TRBD1. The ends lost 7 bases at V and 3 bases at J; junction bases unmatched: 8. CDR3 length equals 14 residues. Germline V gene data show CDR1 as LNHDA and CDR2 as SQIVND (reference sequence). The CDR3 DNA sequence: TGTGCCAGTATACCGACAGGGCGGTACACTGAAGCTTTCTTT. Translation gives CASIPTGRYTEAFF.

This clone was seen a few times. The chain joins TRBV6-1 to TRBJ2-1, with TRBD1 matching 10 bases. V dropped 7 bases and J dropped 13; count of bases not matched to a gene: 16. This CDR3 comprises 15 residues. CDR1 and CDR2 (germline): MNHNS, SASEGT. The CDR3 DNA sequence: TGTGCCAGCACCCCACGGGGGGGACAGGGGTATTTACAGTTCTTC. This translates into CASTPRGGQGYLQFF.

The CDR3 sequence is CASSPLEGAQWPQHF. The CDR3 nucleotides read TGTGCCAGCAGCCCGCTGGAGGGGGCTCAGTGGCCCCAGCATTTT. The chain has TRBV7-9 and TRBJ1-5; TRBD1 agrees at 7 bases. From germline, CDR1 is SEHNR and CDR2 FQNEAQ (reference sequence). Germline trimming cut 5 bases from V and 9 bases from J; bases unmatched to any gene: 13. This CDR3 is 15 amino acids long.

The chain is built from TRBV10-3 and TRBJ2-2; unclear D gene. The germline V and J ends were trimmed by 3 bases and 4 bases, with 6 bases remaining between them. The CDR3 sequence is 13 residues long. In germline, CDR1 is ENHRY, CDR2 SYGVKD. CDR3 bases: TGTGCCATCAGTGACGTCGGCACCGGGGAGCTGTTTTTT. Encoded protein: CAISDVGTGELFF.

The chain is built from TRBV5-1 and TRBJ2-3, with 11 bases aligning to TRBD1. Trimming removed 3 bases from V and 1 base from J; junction bases left unmatched: 1. The CDR3 totals 15 residues. Germline V CDR1 and CDR2: SGHRS, YFSETQ. The CDR3 DNA is TGCGCCAGCAGCTCGGGACAGGGGGGCACAGATACGCAGTATTTT. It encodes CASSSGQGGTDTQYF.

The rearrangement joins TRBV9 to TRBJ1-4, with 8 bases identical to TRBD1. CDR1 is SGDLS and CDR2 is YYNGEE in the germline V gene. This CDR3 has 16 amino acids. V lost 3 bases and J lost 7; bases outside the gene matches: 11. CDR3 DNA sequence: TGTGCCAGCAGCGAAAGCAGGGGGCTAGGGGGTGAAAAACTGTTTTTT. Residues: CASSESRGLGGEKLFF.